This T cell receptor (beta chain) came from a study of T cell responses to AZD1222 COVID-19 vaccine. Study background: Second doses were pooled across both intervals (about 4 or about 12 weeks). Whole-study results and caveats: The sample set comprised mostly white British donors with more females, and clonal diversity was possibly underestimated. Following two doses of AZD1222, Spike-specific TCR breadth and depth rose. Reports indicate that nearly half of spike-specific TCRs are directed at unmutated variant regions.

In regard to this clone: Its antigen is undetermined. The same CDR3 is also encoded by other DNA sequences in this sample.

The protocol was immunoSEQ multiplex PCR, while the TCRdb copy is restricted to in-frame clones and leaves out a portion. The data hold 100,000 to 120,000 clones, with 85% to 95% observed a single time. This CDR3 has 13 residues. Germline lookup yields CDR1 SGHTA and CDR2 FQGNSA. Deletions cut 5 bases from V and 0 bases from J, with 5 bases between. The rearrangement joins TRBV7-2 to TRBJ1-5; D is ambiguous. Sequences were derived from peripheral blood, sampled on day 0 of AZD1222 vaccination. The receptor was derived from an adult in good health. In DNA form, the CDR3 reads TGTGCCAGCAGCCCGTATAGCAATCAGCCCCAGCATTTT. Its protein is CASSPYSNQPQHF. The whole variable domain, remainder taken from reference TRBV7-2 and TRBJ1-5, is GAGVSQSPSNKVTEKGKDVELRCDPISGHTALYWYRQSLGQGLEFLIYFQGNSAPDKSGLPSDRFSAERTGGSVSTLTIQRTQQEDSAVYLCASSPYSNQPQHFGDGTRLSIL.